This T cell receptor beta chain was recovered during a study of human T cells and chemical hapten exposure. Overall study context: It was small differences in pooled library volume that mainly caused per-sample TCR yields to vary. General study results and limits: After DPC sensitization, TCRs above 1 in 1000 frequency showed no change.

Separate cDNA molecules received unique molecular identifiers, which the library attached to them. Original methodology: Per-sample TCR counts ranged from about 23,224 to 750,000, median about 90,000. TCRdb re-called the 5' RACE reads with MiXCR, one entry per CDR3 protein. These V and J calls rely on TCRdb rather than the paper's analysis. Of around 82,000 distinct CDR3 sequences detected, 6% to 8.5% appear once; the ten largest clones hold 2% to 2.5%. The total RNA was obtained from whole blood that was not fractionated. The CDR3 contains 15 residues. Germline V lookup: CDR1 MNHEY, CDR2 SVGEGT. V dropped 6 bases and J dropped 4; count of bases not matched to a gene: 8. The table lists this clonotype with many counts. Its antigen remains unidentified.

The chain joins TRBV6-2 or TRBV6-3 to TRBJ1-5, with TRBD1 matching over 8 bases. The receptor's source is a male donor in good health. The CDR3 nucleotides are TGTGCCAGCAGGCAAAGCGACAGGGGAAATCAGCCCCAGCATTTT. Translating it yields CASRQSDRGNQPQHF.